Presented here are 8 T cell receptor beta chains from one specimen sequenced in a study of cytomegalovirus exposure and HLA in healthy donors. PCR amplification relied on 60 Vbeta primers (plus 13 Jbeta primers). Sequenced by immunoSEQ multiplex PCR; TCRdb stores in-frame clones only, minus some. The sample has about 41,000 clones. The sequencing input was PBMCs. The source of these receptors is a man aged 25-45 years in good health and CMV-seronegative.

The chain is built from TRBV7-9 and TRBJ2-5; 8 bases align to TRBD1. This CDR3 contains 16 residues. From germline, CDR1 is SEHNR and CDR2 FQNEAQ (reference sequence). J lost 7 bases, V lost 3 bases, and 13 bases had no gene match. CDR3 DNA sequence: TGTGCCAGCAGCTTTCCTAGACAGGGGCCAGAAGGGACCCAGTACTTC. Its protein is CASSFPRQGPEGTQYF.

The gene calls are TRBV5-1 and TRBJ1-1, with 7 bases identical to TRBD1. Trimming cost V 2 bases and J 0 bases; bases outside gene matches: 4. The CDR3 has 15 residues. Germline values: CDR1 SGHRS, CDR2 YFSETQ. As DNA, the CDR3 is TGCGCCAGCAGCTTTCGGGACAGACTGAACACTGAAGCTTTCTTT. As protein: CASSFRDRLNTEAFF.

This chain connects TRBV6-5 to TRBJ1-1, with 7 positions matching TRBD1. The V segment lost 6 bases and the J segment 7 bases; nucleotides outside the gene matches: 14. This CDR3 contains 15 residues. The germline gives CDR1 MNHEY, CDR2 SVGAGI. The chain's CDR3 is CASSRDQGGDNEAFF. DNA of the CDR3: TGTGCCAGCAGCCGAGACCAGGGGGGTGATAATGAAGCTTTCTTT.

V is TRBV5-1 and J is TRBJ1-5; 8 nucleotides agree with TRBD1. Germline CDR1 reads SGHRS; CDR2 reads YFSETQ. This CDR3 region has 15 residues. Trimming cost V 4 bases and J 7 bases; bases outside gene matches: 10. Here the CDR3 DNA reads TGCGCCAGCAGCGCGACAGGGGCAATGGAGCAGCCCCAGCATTTT. Protein product: CASSATGAMEQPQHF. Complete variable domain (other parts from reference TRBV5-1 and TRBJ1-5): KAGVTQTPRYLIKTRGQQVTLSCSPISGHRSVSWYQQTPGQGLQFLFEYFSETQRNKGNFPGRFSGRQFSNSRSEMNVSTLELGDSALYLCASSATGAMEQPQHFGDGTRLSIL.

This chain joins TRBV10-3 and TRBJ2-4; D is possibly TRBD1 (7 bases). This CDR3 is 14 amino acids long. Germline V gene data show CDR1 as ENHRY and CDR2 as SYGVKD. Trimming left V 4 bases short and J 8 bases short, with 15 bases between. DNA for the CDR3: TGTGCCATCAGTGTGACAGGGAGGAATCACATTCAGTACTTC. It is translated as CAISVTGRNHIQYF.

The chain couples TRBV29-1 to TRBJ2-7; D may be TRBD1 (6 bases). Germline loops: CDR1 SQVTM, CDR2 ANQGSEA. Trimming left V 6 bases short and J 2 bases short, with 26 bases between. The CDR3 is made up of 17 amino acids. The CDR3 spells CSVAPKGRGGGPYEQYF. The CDR3 DNA reads as TGCAGCGTAGCTCCGAAAGGGAGAGGGGGTGGCCCCTACGAGCAGTACTTC.

The chain links TRBV19 to TRBJ2-7; 9 bases align to TRBD2. Germline loops: CDR1 LNHDA, CDR2 SQIVND (reference sequence). This CDR3 contains 15 residues. Losses at the gene ends were 1 base for V and 6 bases for J; bases not matched to a gene: 7. This CDR3 is CASSIVSGRYGEQYF. DNA of the CDR3: TGTGCCAGTAGTATAGTTAGCGGGAGATACGGCGAGCAGTACTTC. Full variable domain (outside the CDR3, taken from reference TRBV19 and TRBJ2-7): DGGITQSPKYLFRKEGQNVTLSCEQNLNHDAMYWYRQDPGQGLRLIYYSQIVNDFQKGDIAEGYSVSREKKESFPLTVTSAQKNPTAFYLCASSIVSGRYGEQYFGPGTRLTVT.

The J gene is TRBJ1-4, the V gene TRBV6-5; possibly TRBD1 for D (5 bases). Germline V CDR1 and CDR2: MNHEY, SVGAGI. The CDR3 extends over 14 amino acids. V lost 5 bases to trimming and J lost 8 bases, with 15 bases between them. CDR3 DNA: TGTGCCAGCAGTCGGGACTCGGGCTTCGAAAAACTGTTTTTT. This encodes CASSRDSGFEKLFF.